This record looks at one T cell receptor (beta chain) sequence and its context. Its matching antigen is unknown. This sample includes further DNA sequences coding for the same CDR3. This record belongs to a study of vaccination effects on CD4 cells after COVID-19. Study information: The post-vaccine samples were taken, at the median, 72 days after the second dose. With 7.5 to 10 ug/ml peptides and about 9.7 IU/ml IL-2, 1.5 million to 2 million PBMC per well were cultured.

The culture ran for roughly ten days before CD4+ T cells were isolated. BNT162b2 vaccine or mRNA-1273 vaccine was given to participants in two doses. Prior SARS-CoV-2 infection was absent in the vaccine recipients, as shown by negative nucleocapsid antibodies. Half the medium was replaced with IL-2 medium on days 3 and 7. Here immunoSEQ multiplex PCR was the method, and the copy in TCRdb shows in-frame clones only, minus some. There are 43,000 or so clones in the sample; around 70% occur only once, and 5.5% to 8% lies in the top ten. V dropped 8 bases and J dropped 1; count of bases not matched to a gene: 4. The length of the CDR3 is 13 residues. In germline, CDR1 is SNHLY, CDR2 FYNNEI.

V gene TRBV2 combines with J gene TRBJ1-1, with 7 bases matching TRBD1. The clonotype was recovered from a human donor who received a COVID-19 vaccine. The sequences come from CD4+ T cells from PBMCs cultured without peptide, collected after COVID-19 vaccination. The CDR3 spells CASSQGENTEAFF. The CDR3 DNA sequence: TGTGCCAGCTCTCAGGGGGAGAACACTGAAGCTTTCTTT.